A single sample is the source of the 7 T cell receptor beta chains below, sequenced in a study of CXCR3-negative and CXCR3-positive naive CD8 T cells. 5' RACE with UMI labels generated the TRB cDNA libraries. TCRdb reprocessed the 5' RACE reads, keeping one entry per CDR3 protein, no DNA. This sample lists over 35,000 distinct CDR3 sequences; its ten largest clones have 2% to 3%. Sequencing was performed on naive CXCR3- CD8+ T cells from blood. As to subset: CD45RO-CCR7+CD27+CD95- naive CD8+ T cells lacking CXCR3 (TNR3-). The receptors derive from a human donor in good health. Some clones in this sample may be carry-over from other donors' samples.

CDR3 protein: CASSLRDSRGEQYF. The rearrangement uses TRBV5-1 and TRBJ2-7; lacking DNA, the TRBD1 call made by TCRdb goes unchecked. Germline loops: CDR1 SGHRS, CDR2 YFSETQ. The CDR3 totals 14 residues.

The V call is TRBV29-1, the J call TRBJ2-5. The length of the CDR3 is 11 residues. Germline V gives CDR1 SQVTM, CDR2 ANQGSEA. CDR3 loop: CSVLWQETQYF.

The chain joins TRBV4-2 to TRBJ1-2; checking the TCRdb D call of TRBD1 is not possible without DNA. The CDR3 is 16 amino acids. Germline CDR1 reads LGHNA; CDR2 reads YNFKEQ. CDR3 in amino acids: CASSPGRTGESGGYTF.

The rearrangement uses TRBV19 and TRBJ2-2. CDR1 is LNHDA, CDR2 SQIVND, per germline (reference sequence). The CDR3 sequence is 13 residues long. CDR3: CASSMSLTGELFF.

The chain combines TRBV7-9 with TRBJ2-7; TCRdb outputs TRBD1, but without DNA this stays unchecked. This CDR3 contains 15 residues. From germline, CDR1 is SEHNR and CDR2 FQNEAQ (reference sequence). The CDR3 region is CASSPTGTISYEQYF.

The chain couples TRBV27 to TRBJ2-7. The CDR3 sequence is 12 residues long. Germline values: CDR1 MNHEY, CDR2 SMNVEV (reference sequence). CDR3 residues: CASSLFGYEQYF.

The CDR3 here is CASSLVGANTEAFF. V usage is TRBV28 and J usage is TRBJ1-1; TCRdb names TRBD1, which stays unverified in the absence of DNA. CDR1 and CDR2 from the germline V gene are MDHEN and SYDVKM. This CDR3 comprises 14 residues.